This TCR beta chain was documented in a study of T cell repertoires in cytomegalovirus infection. TCRdb processed the reads anew with MiXCR; each CDR3 protein has one entry. The table has approximately 730,000 distinct CDR3 sequences, roughly 28% seen once. A remark on this clonotype: Its antigen remains unknown.

CDR3 size: 18 residues. V was trimmed by 0 bases and J by 0 bases, leaving 15 bases between them. The V gene's germline CDR1 is MGHRA and CDR2 YSYEKL. Study-level points and caveats: Using cumulative public TCR beta family frequency, the authors identified those who carried CMV together with the relevant HLA.

The sequences come from cultured CD8+ T cells from PBMCs, collected from culture after CMV antigen stimulation. The source is a human donor in good health (CMV status not recorded). Some clones in this sample may be carry-over from other donors' samples. The chain employs TRBV4-1 and TRBJ1-3; tentative D call: TRBD1 (5 bases). The CDR3 spells CASSQDPTARASGNTIYF. CDR3 nucleotides: TGCGCCAGCAGCCAAGATCCGACAGCCAGGGCCTCTGGAAACACCATATATTTT.